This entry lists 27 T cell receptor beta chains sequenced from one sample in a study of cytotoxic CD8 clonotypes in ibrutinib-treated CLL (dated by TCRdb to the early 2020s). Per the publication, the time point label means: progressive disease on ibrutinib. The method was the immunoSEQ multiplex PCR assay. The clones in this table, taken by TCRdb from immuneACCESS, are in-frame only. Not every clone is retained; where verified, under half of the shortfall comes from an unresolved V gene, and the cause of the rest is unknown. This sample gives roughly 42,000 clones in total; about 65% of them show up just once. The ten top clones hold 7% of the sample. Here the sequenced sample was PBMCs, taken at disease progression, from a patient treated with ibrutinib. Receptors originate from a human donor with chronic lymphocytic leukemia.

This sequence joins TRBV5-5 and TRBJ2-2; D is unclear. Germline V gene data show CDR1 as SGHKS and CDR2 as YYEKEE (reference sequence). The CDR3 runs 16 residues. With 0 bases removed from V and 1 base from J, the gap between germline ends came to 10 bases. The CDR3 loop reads CASSLESSRNTGELFF. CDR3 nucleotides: TGTGCCAGCAGCTTGGAGTCGAGTCGGAACACCGGGGAGCTGTTTTTT.

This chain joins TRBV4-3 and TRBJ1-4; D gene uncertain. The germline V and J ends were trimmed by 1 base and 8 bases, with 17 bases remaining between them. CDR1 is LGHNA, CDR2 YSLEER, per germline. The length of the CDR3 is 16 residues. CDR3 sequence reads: CASSQGTRRLGEKLFF. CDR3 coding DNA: TGCGCCAGCAGCCAAGGAACTCGGCGATTAGGGGAAAAACTGTTTTTT.

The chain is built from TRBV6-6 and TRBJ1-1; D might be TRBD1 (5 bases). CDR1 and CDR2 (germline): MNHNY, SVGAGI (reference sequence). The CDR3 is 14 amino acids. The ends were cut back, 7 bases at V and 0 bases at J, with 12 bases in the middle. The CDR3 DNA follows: TGTGCCAGCAAGGGGACTGCCATGAACACTGAAGCTTTCTTT. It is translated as CASKGTAMNTEAFF.

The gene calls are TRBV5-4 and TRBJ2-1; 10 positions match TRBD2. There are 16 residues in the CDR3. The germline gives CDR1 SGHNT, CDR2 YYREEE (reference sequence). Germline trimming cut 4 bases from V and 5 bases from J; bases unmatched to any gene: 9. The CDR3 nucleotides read TGTGCCAGCAGCGAAGGACTAGCGGCCGTCAACAATGAGCAGTTCTTC. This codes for CASSEGLAAVNNEQFF. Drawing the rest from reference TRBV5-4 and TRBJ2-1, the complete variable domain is ETGVTQSPTHLIKTRGQQVTLRCSSQSGHNTVSWYQQALGQGPQFIFQYYREEENGRGNFPPRFSGLQFPNYSSELNVNALELDDSALYLCASSEGLAAVNNEQFFGPGTRLTVL.

CDR3 residues: CASSLSSGLYYEQYF. The CDR3 region has the DNA TGTGCCAGCAGCCTCTCATCCGGCTTATATTACGAGCAGTACTTC. The chain is built from TRBV7-2 and TRBJ2-7, with D unresolved. The CDR3 totals 15 residues. CDR1 is SGHTA and CDR2 is FQGNSA in the germline V gene. Deletions cut 5 bases from V and 4 bases from J, with 18 bases between.

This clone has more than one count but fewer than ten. The CDR3 coding sequence is TGTGCCAGTCCGGGACAGGGGGCTACTGAAGCTTTCTTT. Its protein is CASPGQGATEAFF. The chain uses TRBV7-9 and TRBJ1-1; 12 positions agree with TRBD1. The CDR3 loop spans 13 amino acids. CDR1 is SEHNR and CDR2 is FQNEAQ in the germline V gene (reference sequence). J gave up 5 bases and V 9 bases, and 4 bases lay outside the gene matches. The whole variable domain, remainder taken from reference TRBV7-9 and TRBJ1-1, is DTGVSQNPRHKITKRGQNVTFRCDPISEHNRLYWYRQTLGQGPEFLTYFQNEAQLEKSRLLSDRFSAERPKGSFSTLEIQRTEQGDSAMYLCASPGQGATEAFFGQGTRLTVV.

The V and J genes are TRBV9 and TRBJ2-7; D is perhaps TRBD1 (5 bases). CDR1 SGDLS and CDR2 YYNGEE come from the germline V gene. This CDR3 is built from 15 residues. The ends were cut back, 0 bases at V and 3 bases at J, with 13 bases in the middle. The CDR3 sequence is CASSVAAGSNYEQYF. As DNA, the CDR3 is TGTGCCAGCAGCGTAGCTGCAGGGTCTAACTACGAGCAGTACTTC.

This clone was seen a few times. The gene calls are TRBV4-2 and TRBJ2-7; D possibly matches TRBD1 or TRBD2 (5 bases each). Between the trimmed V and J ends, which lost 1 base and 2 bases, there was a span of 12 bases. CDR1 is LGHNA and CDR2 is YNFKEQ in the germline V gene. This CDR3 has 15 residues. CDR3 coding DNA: TGTGCCAGCAGCCAAGGTGGGGGAGTGACCTACGAGCAGTACTTC. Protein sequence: CASSQGGGVTYEQYF.

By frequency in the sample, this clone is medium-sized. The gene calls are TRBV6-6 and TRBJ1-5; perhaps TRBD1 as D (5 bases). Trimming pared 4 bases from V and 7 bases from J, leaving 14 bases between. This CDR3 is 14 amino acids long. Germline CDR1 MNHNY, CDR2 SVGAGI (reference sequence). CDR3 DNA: TGTGCCAGCAGTTTCCTAAGCAGGGACCAGCCCCAGCATTTT. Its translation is CASSFLSRDQPQHF.

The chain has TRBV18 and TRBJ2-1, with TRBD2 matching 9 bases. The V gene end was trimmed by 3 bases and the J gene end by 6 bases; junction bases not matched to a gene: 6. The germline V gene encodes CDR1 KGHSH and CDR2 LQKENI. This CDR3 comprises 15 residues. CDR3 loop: CASSPVSGRSNEQFF. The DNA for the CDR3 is TGTGCCAGCTCACCGGTTAGCGGGAGATCCAATGAGCAGTTCTTC.

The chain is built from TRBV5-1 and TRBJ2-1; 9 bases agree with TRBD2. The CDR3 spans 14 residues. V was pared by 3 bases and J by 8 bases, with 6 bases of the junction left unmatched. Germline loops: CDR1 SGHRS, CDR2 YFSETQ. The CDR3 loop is CASSSGTSIHEQFF. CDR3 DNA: TGCGCCAGCAGCTCCGGGACTAGCATACATGAGCAGTTCTTC.

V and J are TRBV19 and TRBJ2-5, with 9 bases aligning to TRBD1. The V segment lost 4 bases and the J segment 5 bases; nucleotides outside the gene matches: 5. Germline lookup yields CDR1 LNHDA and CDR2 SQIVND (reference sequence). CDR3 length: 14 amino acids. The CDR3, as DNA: TGTGCCAGTAGTAGGGGGACAGGGCAGGAGACCCAGTACTTC. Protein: CASSRGTGQETQYF.

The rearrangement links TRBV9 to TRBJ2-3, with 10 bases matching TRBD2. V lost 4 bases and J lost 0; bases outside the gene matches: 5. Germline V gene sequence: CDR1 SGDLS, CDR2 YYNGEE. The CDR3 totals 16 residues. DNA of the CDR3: TGTGCCAGCAGCCCCGGGACTAGCGCTAGCACAGATACGCAGTATTTT. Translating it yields CASSPGTSASTDTQYF.

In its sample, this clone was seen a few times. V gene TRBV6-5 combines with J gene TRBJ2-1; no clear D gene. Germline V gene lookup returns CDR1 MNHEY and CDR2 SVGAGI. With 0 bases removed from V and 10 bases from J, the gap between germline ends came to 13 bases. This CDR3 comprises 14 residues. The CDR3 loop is CASSYSTTGPEQFF. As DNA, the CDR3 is TGTGCCAGCAGTTACTCTACGACCGGGCCAGAGCAGTTCTTC.

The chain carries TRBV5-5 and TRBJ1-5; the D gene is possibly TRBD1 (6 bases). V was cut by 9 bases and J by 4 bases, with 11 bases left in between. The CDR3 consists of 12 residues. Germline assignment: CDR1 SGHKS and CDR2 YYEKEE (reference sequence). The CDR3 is CATRTVNQPQHF. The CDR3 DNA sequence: TGTGCCACCCGGACAGTAAATCAGCCCCAGCATTTT.

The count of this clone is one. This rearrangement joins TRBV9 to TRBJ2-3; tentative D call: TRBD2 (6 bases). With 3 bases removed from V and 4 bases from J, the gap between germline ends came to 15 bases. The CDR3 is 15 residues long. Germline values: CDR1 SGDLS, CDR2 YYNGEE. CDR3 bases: TGTGCCAGCAGCGCCACGGGCGGGAATGCAGATACGCAGTATTTT. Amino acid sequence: CASSATGGNADTQYF. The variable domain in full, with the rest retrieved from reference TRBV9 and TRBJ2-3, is DSGVTQTPKHLITATGQRVTLRCSPRSGDLSVYWYQQSLDQGLQFLIQYYNGEERAKGNILERFSAQQFPDLHSELNLSSLELGDSALYFCASSATGGNADTQYFGPGTRLTVL.

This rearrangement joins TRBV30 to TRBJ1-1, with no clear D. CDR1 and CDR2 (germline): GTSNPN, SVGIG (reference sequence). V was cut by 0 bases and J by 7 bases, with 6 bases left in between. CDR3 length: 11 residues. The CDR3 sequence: CAWSVTGEAFF. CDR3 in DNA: TGTGCCTGGAGTGTAACCGGTGAAGCTTTCTTT.

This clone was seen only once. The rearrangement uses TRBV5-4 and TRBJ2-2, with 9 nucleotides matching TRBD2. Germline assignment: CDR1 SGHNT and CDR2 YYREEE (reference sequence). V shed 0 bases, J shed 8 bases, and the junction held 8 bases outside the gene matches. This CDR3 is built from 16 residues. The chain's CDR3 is CASSLGVAGVIGELFF. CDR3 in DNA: TGTGCCAGCAGCTTGGGGGTAGCGGGAGTGATTGGGGAGCTGTTTTTT. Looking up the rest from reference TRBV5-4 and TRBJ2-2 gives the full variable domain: ETGVTQSPTHLIKTRGQQVTLRCSSQSGHNTVSWYQQALGQGPQFIFQYYREEENGRGNFPPRFSGLQFPNYSSELNVNALELDDSALYLCASSLGVAGVIGELFFGEGSRLTVL.

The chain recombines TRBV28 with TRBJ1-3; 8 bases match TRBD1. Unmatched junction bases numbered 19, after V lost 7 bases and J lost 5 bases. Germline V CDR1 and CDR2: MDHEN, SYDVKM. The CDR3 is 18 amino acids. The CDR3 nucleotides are TGTGCCAGCATCCCCGGGACAGGCTATTTTAGTCCGCGAAACACCATATATTTT. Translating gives CASIPGTGYFSPRNTIYF.

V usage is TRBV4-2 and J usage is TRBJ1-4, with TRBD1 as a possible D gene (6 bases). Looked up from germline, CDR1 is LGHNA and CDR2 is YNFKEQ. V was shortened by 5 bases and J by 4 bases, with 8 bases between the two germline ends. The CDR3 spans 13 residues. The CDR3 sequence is CASSGQSNEKLFF. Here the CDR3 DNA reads TGTGCCAGCAGCGGACAGAGTAATGAAAAACTGTTTTTT.

The CDR3 DNA follows: TGCGCCAGCAGCTTGGGACAGGGAATCGGGGAGCTGTTTTTT. This translates into CASSLGQGIGELFF. V gene TRBV5-1 combines with J gene TRBJ2-2, with 7 bases matching TRBD1. V was clipped by 0 bases and J by 7 bases; unmatched bases: 3. The length of the CDR3 is 14 residues. Per the germline V gene, CDR1 is SGHRS and CDR2 is YFSETQ.

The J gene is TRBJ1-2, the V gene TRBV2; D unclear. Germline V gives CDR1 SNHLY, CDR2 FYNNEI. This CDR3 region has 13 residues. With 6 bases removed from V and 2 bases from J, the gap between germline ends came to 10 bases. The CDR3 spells CASREGPNYGYTF. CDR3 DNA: TGTGCCAGCAGGGAGGGTCCGAACTATGGCTACACCTTC. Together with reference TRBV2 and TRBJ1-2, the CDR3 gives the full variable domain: EPEVTQTPSHQVTQMGQEVILRCVPISNHLYFYWYRQILGQKVEFLVSFYNNEISEKSEIFDDQFSVERPDGSNFTLKIRSTKLEDSAMYFCASREGPNYGYTFGSGTRLTVV.

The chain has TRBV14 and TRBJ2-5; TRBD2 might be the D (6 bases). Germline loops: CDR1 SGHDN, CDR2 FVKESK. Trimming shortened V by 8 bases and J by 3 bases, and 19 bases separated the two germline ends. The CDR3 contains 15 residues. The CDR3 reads CASGPRGTLKETQYF. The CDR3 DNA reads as TGTGCCAGCGGTCCCCGGGGGACCCTTAAAGAGACCCAGTACTTC.

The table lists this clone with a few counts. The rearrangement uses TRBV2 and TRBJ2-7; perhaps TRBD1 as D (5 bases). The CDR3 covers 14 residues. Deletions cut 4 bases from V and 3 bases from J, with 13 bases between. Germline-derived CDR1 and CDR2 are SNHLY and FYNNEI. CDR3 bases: TGTGCCAGCAGTGTCCCCGGACAAGGCTACGAGCAGTACTTC. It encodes CASSVPGQGYEQYF.

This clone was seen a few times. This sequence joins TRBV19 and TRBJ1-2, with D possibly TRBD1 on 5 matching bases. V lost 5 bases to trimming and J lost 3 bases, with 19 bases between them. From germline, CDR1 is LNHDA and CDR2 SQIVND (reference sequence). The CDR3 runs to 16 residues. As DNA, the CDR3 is TGTGCCAGTAGTCTCCCGGGAAGGGGAGGGGACTATGGCTACACCTTC. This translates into CASSLPGRGGDYGYTF.

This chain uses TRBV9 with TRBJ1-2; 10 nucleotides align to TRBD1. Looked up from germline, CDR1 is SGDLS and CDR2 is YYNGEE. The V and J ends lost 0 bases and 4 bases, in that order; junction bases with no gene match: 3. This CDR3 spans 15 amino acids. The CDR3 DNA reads TGTGCCAGCAGCGTAGAGGGACAGGGGTTCTATGGCTACACCTTC. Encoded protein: CASSVEGQGFYGYTF.

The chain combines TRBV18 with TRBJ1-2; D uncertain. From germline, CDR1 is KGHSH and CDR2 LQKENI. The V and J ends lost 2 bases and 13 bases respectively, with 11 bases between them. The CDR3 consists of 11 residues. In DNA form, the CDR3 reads TGTGCCAGCTCACCAAATGAGGTTCCCACCTTC. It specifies CASSPNEVPTF.